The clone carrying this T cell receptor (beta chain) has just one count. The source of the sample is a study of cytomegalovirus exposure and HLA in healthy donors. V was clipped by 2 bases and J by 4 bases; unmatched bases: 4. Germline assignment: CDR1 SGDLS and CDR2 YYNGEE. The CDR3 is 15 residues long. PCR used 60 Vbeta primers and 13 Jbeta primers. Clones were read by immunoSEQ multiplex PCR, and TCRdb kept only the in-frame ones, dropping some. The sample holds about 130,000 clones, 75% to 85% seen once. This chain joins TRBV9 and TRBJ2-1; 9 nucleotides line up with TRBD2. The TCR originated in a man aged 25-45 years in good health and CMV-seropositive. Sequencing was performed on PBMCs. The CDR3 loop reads CASSVSSGDYNEQFF. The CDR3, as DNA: TGTGCCAGCAGCGTCTCTAGCGGGGATTACAATGAGCAGTTCTTC.